This entry lists 32 T cell receptor beta chains sequenced from one sample in a study of T cells in Graves' hyperthyroidism and ophthalmopathy. RNA transcripts provided the source from which TCR beta CDR3 regions were amplified. A first-round RT-PCR of the TCR CDR3 used the HTBI primer set. Each CDR3 protein gets one entry after TCRdb re-called the multiplex PCR reads with MiXCR. The sample holds approximately 640,000 distinct CDR3 sequences, about a sixth seen once. Sequenced input: blood. These receptors all come from a woman aged 25 to 45 with Graves' hyperthyroidism.

The chain joins TRBV20-1 to TRBJ2-1; no clear D gene. V lost 4 bases to trimming and J lost 7 bases, with 14 bases between them. Germline V gives CDR1 DFQATT, CDR2 SNEGSKA (reference sequence). The CDR3 has 13 residues. The CDR3 reads CSAIKPTRNEQFF. The CDR3 bases are TGCAGTGCTATCAAACCTACACGGAATGAGCAGTTCTTC.

This clonotype was seen many times. This sequence joins TRBV6-2 or TRBV6-3 and TRBJ2-3; TRBD2 agrees at 13 bases. J was trimmed by 5 bases and V by 8 bases; bases with no gene match: 16. This CDR3 comprises 18 residues. From germline, CDR1 is MNHEY and CDR2 SVGEGT. DNA for the CDR3: TGTGCCAGCCTAACCAAGACCGGGACTAGCGGGAAGGTAGATACGCAGTATTTT. It specifies CASLTKTGTSGKVDTQYF.

The chain is built from TRBV27 and TRBJ2-1, with 10 bases lining up with TRBD2. The trim removed 1 base at V and 4 bases at J, leaving 10 bases unmatched. Germline assignment: CDR1 MNHEY and CDR2 SMNVEV (reference sequence). The CDR3 has 18 amino acids. CDR3 nucleotides: TGTGCCAGCAGTTTATATGTAGGGCCTAGCGGGAGTTACAATGAGCAGTTCTTC. Its translation is CASSLYVGPSGSYNEQFF.

Many counts were recorded for this clonotype. V usage is TRBV7-9 and J usage is TRBJ2-7, with no clear D. The length of the CDR3 is 16 residues. V gave up 1 base and J gave up 0 bases, with 13 bases separating them. Germline V gene data show CDR1 as SEHNR and CDR2 as FQNEAQ (reference sequence). The CDR3 protein is CASSLDIIGSSYEQYF. CDR3 bases: TGTGCCAGCAGCTTAGATATCATCGGTAGCTCCTACGAGCAGTACTTC.

This clonotype appeared many times. The V gene is TRBV27, the J gene TRBJ1-6; D possibly corresponds to TRBD1 (6 bases). CDR1 and CDR2 from the germline V gene are MNHEY and SMNVEV (reference sequence). V shed 5 bases and J shed 9 bases, with 11 bases lying between them. This CDR3 is built from 13 residues. The CDR3 reads CASSTGQVSPLHF. DNA of the CDR3: TGTGCCAGCAGTACAGGGCAAGTTTCACCCCTCCACTTT.

This clonotype was counted at least ten times. The J gene is TRBJ2-1, the V gene TRBV24-1; maybe TRBD2 (5 bases). The CDR3 runs to 18 residues. Trimming cost V 3 bases and J 4 bases, with 21 bases left between them. CDR1 KGHDR and CDR2 SFDVKD come from the germline V gene. CDR3 DNA sequence: TGTGCCACCAGTGATGAGGGTACGAGGCGAACCCCGTACAATGAGCAGTTCTTC. This sequence encodes CATSDEGTRRTPYNEQFF.

V gene TRBV28 combines with J gene TRBJ1-5; weak D call: TRBD1 (6 bases). The ends were cut back, 3 bases at V and 6 bases at J, with 15 bases in the middle. Germline V gene data show CDR1 as MDHEN and CDR2 as SYDVKM. The CDR3 totals 15 residues. CDR3 region: CASSLGLSGAQPQHF. CDR3 bases: TGTGCCAGCAGTTTGGGACTTTCAGGGGCTCAGCCCCAGCATTTT.

This clonotype occurred a few times. This chain connects TRBV28 to TRBJ2-7, with TRBD2 matching 9 bases. The germline V gene has CDR1 MDHEN and CDR2 SYDVKM. The V segment lost 7 bases and the J segment 4 bases; nucleotides outside the gene matches: 11. This CDR3 region has 15 residues. CDR3 DNA: TGTGCCAGCAAAGGACCGGGACTAGCCATTTACGAGCAGTACTTC. Protein: CASKGPGLAIYEQYF.

The chain is built from TRBV6-1 and TRBJ2-7, with 7 bases aligning to TRBD2. CDR1 MNHNS and CDR2 SASEGT come from the germline V gene. The CDR3 loop spans 17 amino acids. Unmatched junction bases numbered 12, after V lost 2 bases and J lost 2 bases. CDR3 region: CASSELTVRDYPYEQYF. CDR3 bases: TGTGCCAGCAGTGAATTGACCGTTCGGGACTATCCCTACGAGCAGTACTTC.

The rearrangement uses TRBV29-1 and TRBJ2-7; D is unclear. V lost 1 base, J lost 3 bases, and 7 bases lay in between. Germline values: CDR1 SQVTM, CDR2 ANQGSEA. This CDR3 has 12 residues. The CDR3 DNA reads TGCAGCGTTGAAGCGCACCACTACGAGCAGTACTTC. Residues: CSVEAHHYEQYF.

With respect to this clonotype: A read error may be the cause here, since a much bigger clone is one base away. This rearrangement joins TRBV5-1 to TRBJ1-5; D perhaps matches TRBD1 (5 bases). There are 13 residues in the CDR3. With 2 bases removed from V and 9 bases from J, the gap between germline ends came to 12 bases. CDR1 and CDR2 from the germline V gene are SGHRS and YFSETQ. CDR3 in DNA: TGCGCCAGCAGCTTCGACAGCCATCGGCCCCAGCATTTT. It yields the protein CASSFDSHRPQHF. Full variable domain (remainder filled in from reference TRBV5-1 and TRBJ1-5): KAGVTQTPRYLIKTRGQQVTLSCSPISGHRSVSWYQQTPGQGLQFLFEYFSETQRNKGNFPGRFSGRQFSNSRSEMNVSTLELGDSALYLCASSFDSHRPQHFGDGTRLSIL.

The J gene is TRBJ2-3, the V gene TRBV6-2 or TRBV6-3, with TRBD2 as a possible D gene (5 bases). Germline CDR1 reads MNHEY; CDR2 reads SVGEGT. Trimming stripped 2 bases from V and 8 bases from J, with 20 bases between. CDR3 length: 16 amino acids. CDR3 DNA: TGTGCCAGCAGTTACGCTCAACCGAGAGCCGCGGGTACGCAGTATTTT. It specifies CASSYAQPRAAGTQYF.

This clonotype appeared many times. The chain carries TRBV24-1 and TRBJ2-7, with D perhaps matching TRBD2 (5 bases). Looked up from germline, CDR1 is KGHDR and CDR2 is SFDVKD. The CDR3 is made up of 15 amino acids. V lost 2 bases, J lost 3 bases, and 13 bases lay in between. The CDR3 protein is CATSDYRSGSYEQYF. CDR3 in DNA: TGTGCCACCAGTGATTATAGGAGCGGCAGCTACGAGCAGTACTTC.

The CDR3 DNA is TGTGCCAGCAGCCAAGATGAAGGGGGGGAGTCGGACGAGCAGTACTTC. Encoded protein: CASSQDEGGESDEQYF. V and J are TRBV3-1 and TRBJ2-7, with D possibly TRBD2 on 7 matching bases. V lost 0 bases and J 5 bases, leaving 17 bases between the germline ends. This CDR3 is 16 amino acids long. Germline CDR1 reads LGHDT; CDR2 reads YNNKEL (reference sequence).

This clonotype was detected only a few times. The rearrangement uses TRBV20-1 and TRBJ2-3; D perhaps matches TRBD2 (5 bases). V gave up 6 bases and J gave up 1 base, with 11 bases separating them. This CDR3 is 13 amino acids long. Germline loops: CDR1 DFQATT, CDR2 SNEGSKA (reference sequence). For the CDR3, the DNA is TGCAGTGCCCTGGACTTTCGCACAGATACGCAGTATTTT. Amino acids: CSALDFRTDTQYF.

The chain joins TRBV19 to TRBJ1-5; no clear D. CDR3 size: 13 residues. V was pared by 1 base and J by 6 bases, with 7 bases between. Germline V CDR1 and CDR2: LNHDA, SQIVND (reference sequence). This CDR3 is CASSIAPSQPQHF. The CDR3 nucleotides are TGTGCCAGTAGTATAGCCCCTTCTCAGCCCCAGCATTTT.

Ten or more counts support this clonotype. The rearrangement joins TRBV30 to TRBJ2-2; weak D call: TRBD2 (5 bases). This CDR3 is 12 amino acids long. Germline CDR1 reads GTSNPN; CDR2 reads SVGIG (reference sequence). The germline V and J ends were trimmed by 2 bases and 5 bases, with 6 bases remaining between them. For the CDR3, the DNA is TGTGCCTGGAGTCCGGGGACCGGGGAGCTGTTTTTT. Its translation is CAWSPGTGELFF.

This clonotype was seen repeatedly, ten times or more. This rearrangement joins TRBV6-2 or TRBV6-3 to TRBJ2-5; no clear D. This CDR3 spans 13 amino acids. V lost 7 bases, J lost 2 bases, and 11 bases lay in between. Germline V CDR1 and CDR2: MNHEY, SVGEGT. The CDR3 DNA is TGTGCCAGCACAAGAAGGGTGCAAGAGACCCAGTACTTC. Encoded protein: CASTRRVQETQYF.

Comments on this clonotype: This may come from a read error, since a much larger clone is one base off. The chain couples TRBV12-3 or TRBV12-4 to TRBJ2-1, with 13 positions matching TRBD2. CDR3 length: 15 residues. The trim removed 4 bases at V and 9 bases at J, leaving 6 bases unmatched. CDR3 sequence reads: CASSSGLAGTGEQFF. The CDR3 DNA reads TGTGCCAGCAGTTCGGGACTAGCGGGAACGGGTGAGCAGTTCTTC.

The chain has TRBV9 and TRBJ2-3; 8 nucleotides line up with TRBD1. Germline lookup yields CDR1 SGDLS and CDR2 YYNGEE. The CDR3 spans 17 residues. Trimming at V came to 4 bases and at J to 2 bases, leaving 12 bases not matched to a gene. The CDR3 DNA sequence: TGTGCCAGCAGCCCTCCCAGGGGGCGCGGTAACACAGATACGCAGTATTTT. Protein: CASSPPRGRGNTDTQYF.

The chain employs TRBV5-1 and TRBJ1-4; TRBD1 matches at 8 bases. The V and J ends lost 6 bases and 4 bases, in that order; junction bases with no gene match: 5. Germline lookup yields CDR1 SGHRS and CDR2 YFSETQ. CDR3 length: 14 residues. CDR3 residues: CASTRGQGNEKLFF. CDR3 coding DNA: TGCGCCAGCACCAGGGGGCAGGGTAATGAAAAACTGTTTTTT.

In this sample, this clonotype turned up many times. The J gene is TRBJ2-1, the V gene TRBV20-1, with 11 bases lining up with TRBD2. The CDR3 covers 14 residues. Germline lookup yields CDR1 DFQATT and CDR2 SNEGSKA (reference sequence). Losses at the gene ends were 4 bases for V and 4 bases for J; bases not matched to a gene: 3. This CDR3 is CSATSGRSYNEQFF. In DNA form, the CDR3 reads TGCAGTGCTACTAGCGGGAGGTCGTACAATGAGCAGTTCTTC.

This clonotype was counted only a few times. This CDR3 reads CASTWTSGSNYNEQFF. The CDR3 bases are TGTGCCAGCACTTGGACTAGCGGGAGCAACTACAATGAGCAGTTCTTC. V gene TRBV2 combines with J gene TRBJ2-1; the match to TRBD2 covers 13 bases. The junction had 6 bases not matched to a gene; V was cut back by 7 bases and J by 3 bases. Germline assignment: CDR1 SNHLY and CDR2 FYNNEI. The CDR3 contains 16 residues.

The J gene is TRBJ2-1, the V gene TRBV7-9, with 9 bases fitting TRBD2. The trim removed 5 bases at V and 5 bases at J, leaving 13 bases unmatched. CDR3 length: 17 amino acids. Germline V lookup: CDR1 SEHNR, CDR2 FQNEAQ (reference sequence). The CDR3 reads CASSLTPLREGHNEQFF. The DNA for the CDR3 is TGTGCCAGCAGCCTCACCCCTTTGCGGGAGGGCCACAATGAGCAGTTCTTC.

In this sample, this clonotype turned up many times. The chain carries TRBV28 and TRBJ1-5; TRBD1 agrees at 7 bases. CDR3 length: 14 amino acids. V was pared by 5 bases and J by 4 bases, with 5 bases of the junction left unmatched. The germline V gene encodes CDR1 MDHEN and CDR2 SYDVKM. This CDR3 reads CASSPGQENQPQHF. In nucleotides, the CDR3 is TGTGCCAGCAGTCCCGGACAGGAGAATCAGCCCCAGCATTTT. The whole variable domain, remainder taken from reference TRBV28 and TRBJ1-5, is DVKVTQSSRYLVKRTGEKVFLECVQDMDHENMFWYRQDPGLGLRLIYFSYDVKMKEKGDIPEGYSVSREKKERFSLILESASTNQTSMYLCASSPGQENQPQHFGDGTRLSIL.

The rearrangement uses TRBV19 and TRBJ1-2; perhaps TRBD1 as D (5 bases). Trimming cost V 7 bases and J 5 bases, with 11 bases left between them. The CDR3 contains 12 residues. CDR1 LNHDA and CDR2 SQIVND come from the germline V gene (reference sequence). CDR3 in amino acids: CASMGGTYGYTF. The DNA of the CDR3 is TGTGCCAGTATGGGGGGAACTTATGGCTACACCTTC.

The gene calls are TRBV28 and TRBJ2-2, with a possible D match to TRBD2 (7 bases). Germline CDR1 MDHEN, CDR2 SYDVKM. V was clipped by 6 bases and J by 2 bases, with 19 bases between them. This CDR3 region has 17 residues. The CDR3 is CASSPRLGGRNTGELFF. The CDR3 nucleotides read TGTGCCAGCAGCCCTCGCCTCGGGGGGCGAAACACCGGGGAGCTGTTTTTT.

This clonotype was found many times. The J gene is TRBJ1-1, the V gene TRBV7-3, with a possible D match to TRBD1 (6 bases). Germline values: CDR1 SGHTA, CDR2 FQGTGA. Trimming left V 0 bases short and J 2 bases short, with 10 bases between. This CDR3 comprises 15 residues. The CDR3 sequence: CASSLTARGNTEAFF. The CDR3 DNA reads as TGTGCCAGCAGCTTAACGGCCAGGGGAAACACTGAAGCTTTCTTT.

This clonotype was picked up many times. The J gene is TRBJ1-1, the V gene TRBV12-3 or TRBV12-4, with unresolved D. The CDR3 consists of 17 residues. V lost 7 bases, J lost 2 bases, and 23 bases lay in between. CDR3 sequence reads: CASKFSAALGFNTEAFF. The CDR3 DNA sequence: TGTGCCAGCAAATTTTCCGCGGCATTGGGGTTTAACACTGAAGCTTTCTTT.

The DNA of the CDR3 is TGTGCCAGCAGTCTCTCGCCAGGCCCGGCAAAACTGTTTTTT. Its translation is CASSLSPGPAKLFF. The chain carries TRBV27 and TRBJ1-4; D unclear. The V end lost 5 bases, the J end lost 10 bases, and 17 bases lay between the germline ends. Germline V gene lookup returns CDR1 MNHEY and CDR2 SMNVEV (reference sequence). The CDR3 is made up of 14 amino acids.

The V and J genes are TRBV19 and TRBJ1-2, with D maybe TRBD1 (6 bases). The germline V gene has CDR1 LNHDA and CDR2 SQIVND (reference sequence). Trimming removed 5 bases at V and 7 bases at J, with 23 bases between. The CDR3 is 16 amino acids. This CDR3 reads CASSPRGPVNIAGYTF. As DNA, the CDR3 is TGTGCCAGTAGTCCGCGGGGGCCGGTTAATATAGCTGGCTACACCTTC.

This clonotype appeared many times. The chain is built from TRBV2 and TRBJ2-2; TRBD1 aligns across 7 bases. Germline V gene data show CDR1 as SNHLY and CDR2 as FYNNEI. This CDR3 has 13 residues. V lost 5 bases, J lost 6 bases, and 3 bases stayed unmatched. CDR3 protein: CASSTGVAGELFF. For the CDR3, the DNA is TGTGCCAGCAGTACAGGGGTTGCCGGGGAGCTGTTTTTT. Variable domain in full (rest from reference TRBV2 and TRBJ2-2): EPEVTQTPSHQVTQMGQEVILRCVPISNHLYFYWYRQILGQKVEFLVSFYNNEISEKSEIFDDQFSVERPDGSNFTLKIRSTKLEDSAMYFCASSTGVAGELFFGEGSRLTVL.